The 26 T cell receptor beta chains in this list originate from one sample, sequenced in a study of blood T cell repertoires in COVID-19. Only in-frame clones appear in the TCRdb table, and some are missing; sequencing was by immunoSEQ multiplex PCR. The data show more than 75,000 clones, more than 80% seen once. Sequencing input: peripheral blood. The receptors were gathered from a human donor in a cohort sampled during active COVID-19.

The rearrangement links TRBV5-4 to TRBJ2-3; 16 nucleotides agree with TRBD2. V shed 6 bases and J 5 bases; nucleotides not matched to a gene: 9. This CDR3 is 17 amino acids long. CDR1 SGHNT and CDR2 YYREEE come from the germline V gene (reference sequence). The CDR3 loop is CASTWGLAGGRGDTQYF. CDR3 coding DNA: TGTGCCAGCACCTGGGGACTAGCGGGGGGGCGAGGAGATACGCAGTATTTT.

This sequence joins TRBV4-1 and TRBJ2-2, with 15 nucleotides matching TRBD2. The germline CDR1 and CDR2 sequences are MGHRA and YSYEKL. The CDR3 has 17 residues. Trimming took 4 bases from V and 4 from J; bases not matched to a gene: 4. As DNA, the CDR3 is TGCGCCAGCAGCCCACGGACTAGCGGGGGGGCCACCGGGGAGCTGTTTTTT. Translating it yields CASSPRTSGGATGELFF.

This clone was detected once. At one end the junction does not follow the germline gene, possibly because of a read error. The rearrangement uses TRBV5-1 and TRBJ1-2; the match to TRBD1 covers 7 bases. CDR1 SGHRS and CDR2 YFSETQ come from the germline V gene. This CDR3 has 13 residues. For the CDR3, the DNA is TGCGCCAGCACCGAAACGCCGGGACAGAGAATCGCCTTC. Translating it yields CASTETPGQRIAF.

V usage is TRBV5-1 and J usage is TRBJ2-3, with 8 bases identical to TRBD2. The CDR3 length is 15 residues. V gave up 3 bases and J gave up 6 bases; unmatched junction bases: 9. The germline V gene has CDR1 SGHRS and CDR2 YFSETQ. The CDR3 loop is CASSSHGTSGDTQYF. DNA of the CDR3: TGCGCCAGCAGCTCTCACGGGACTAGTGGGGATACGCAGTATTTT.

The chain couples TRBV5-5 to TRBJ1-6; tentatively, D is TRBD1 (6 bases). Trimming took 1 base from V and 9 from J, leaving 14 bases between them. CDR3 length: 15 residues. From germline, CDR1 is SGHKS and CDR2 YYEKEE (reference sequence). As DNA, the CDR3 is TGTGCCAGCAGCTTGCTACAGGGAGGGAGTTCACCCCTCCACTTT. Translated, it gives CASSLLQGGSSPLHF.

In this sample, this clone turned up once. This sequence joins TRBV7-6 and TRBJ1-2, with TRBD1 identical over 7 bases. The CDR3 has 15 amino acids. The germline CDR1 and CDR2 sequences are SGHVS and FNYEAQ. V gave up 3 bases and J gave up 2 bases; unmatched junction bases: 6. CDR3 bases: TGTGCCAGCAGCTTGGAACCGACAGGGAACTATGGCTACACCTTC. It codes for CASSLEPTGNYGYTF. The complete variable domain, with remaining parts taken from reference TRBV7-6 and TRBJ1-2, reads GAGVSQSPRYKVTKRGQDVALRCDPISGHVSLYWYRQALGQGPEFLTYFNYEAQQDKSGLPNDRFSAERPEGSISTLTIQRTEQRDSAMYRCASSLEPTGNYGYTFGSGTRLTVV.

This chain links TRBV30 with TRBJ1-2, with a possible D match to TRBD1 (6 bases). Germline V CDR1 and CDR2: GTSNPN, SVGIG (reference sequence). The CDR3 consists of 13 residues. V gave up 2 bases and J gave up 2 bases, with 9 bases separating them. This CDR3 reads CAWSSQGNYGYTF. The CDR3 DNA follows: TGTGCCTGGAGTTCACAGGGAAACTATGGCTACACCTTC. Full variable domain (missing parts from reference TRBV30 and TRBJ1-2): SQTIHQWPATLVQPVGSPLSLECTVEGTSNPNLYWYRQAAGRGLQLLFYSVGIGQISSEVPQNLSASRPQDRQFILSSKKLLLSDSGFYLCAWSSQGNYGYTFGSGTRLTVV.

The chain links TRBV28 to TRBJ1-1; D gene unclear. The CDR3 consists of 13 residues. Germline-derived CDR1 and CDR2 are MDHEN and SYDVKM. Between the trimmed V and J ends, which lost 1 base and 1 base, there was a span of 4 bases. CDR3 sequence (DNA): TGTGCCAGCAGTTTATCAGGGAACACTGAAGCTTTCTTT. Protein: CASSLSGNTEAFF. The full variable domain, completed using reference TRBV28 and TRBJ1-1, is DVKVTQSSRYLVKRTGEKVFLECVQDMDHENMFWYRQDPGLGLRLIYFSYDVKMKEKGDIPEGYSVSREKKERFSLILESASTNQTSMYLCASSLSGNTEAFFGQGTRLTVV.

CDR3 coding DNA: TGTGCCAGCAGCTTGGAGTTACAGCCCTACGAGCAGTACTTC. As protein: CASSLELQPYEQYF. The V call is TRBV5-6, the J call TRBJ2-7, with D unclear. The V end was cut by 0 bases, the J end by 2 bases, with 9 bases between. This CDR3 region has 14 residues. The germline V gene has CDR1 SGHDT and CDR2 YYEEEE.

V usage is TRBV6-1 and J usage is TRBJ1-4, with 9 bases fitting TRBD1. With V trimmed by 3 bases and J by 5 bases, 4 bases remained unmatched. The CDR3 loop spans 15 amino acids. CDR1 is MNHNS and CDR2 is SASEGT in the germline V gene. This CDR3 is CASSETGTGNEKLFF. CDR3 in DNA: TGTGCCAGCAGTGAGACCGGGACAGGGAATGAAAAACTGTTTTTT.

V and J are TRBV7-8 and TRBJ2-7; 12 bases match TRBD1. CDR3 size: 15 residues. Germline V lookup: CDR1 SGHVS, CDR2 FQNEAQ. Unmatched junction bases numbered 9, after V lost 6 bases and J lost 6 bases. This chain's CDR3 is CASRFNRDRGLEQYF. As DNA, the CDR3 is TGTGCCAGCAGATTTAACCGGGACAGGGGGCTCGAGCAGTACTTC.

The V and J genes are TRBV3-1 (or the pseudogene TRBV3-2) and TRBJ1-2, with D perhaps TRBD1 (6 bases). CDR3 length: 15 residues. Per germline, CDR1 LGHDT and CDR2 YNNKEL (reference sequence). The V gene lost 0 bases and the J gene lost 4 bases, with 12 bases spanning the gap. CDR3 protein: CASSQDLPGAYGYTF. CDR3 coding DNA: TGTGCCAGCAGCCAAGATCTGCCAGGGGCCTATGGCTACACCTTC.

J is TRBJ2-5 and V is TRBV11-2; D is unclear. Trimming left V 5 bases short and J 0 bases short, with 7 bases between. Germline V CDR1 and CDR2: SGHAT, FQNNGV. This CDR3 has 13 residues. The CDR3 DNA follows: TGTGCCAGCAGCCGAGGCAACCAAGAGACCCAGTACTTC. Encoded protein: CASSRGNQETQYF.

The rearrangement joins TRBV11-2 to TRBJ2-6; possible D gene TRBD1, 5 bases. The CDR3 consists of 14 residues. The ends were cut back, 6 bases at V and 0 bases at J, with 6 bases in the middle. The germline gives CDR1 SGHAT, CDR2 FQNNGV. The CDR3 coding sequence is TGTGCCAGCAGTGACAGCTCTGGGGCCAACGTCCTGACTTTC. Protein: CASSDSSGANVLTF. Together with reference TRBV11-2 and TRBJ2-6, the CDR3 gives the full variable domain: EAGVAQSPRYKIIEKRQSVAFWCNPISGHATLYWYQQILGQGPKLLIQFQNNGVVDDSQLPKDRFSAERLKGVDSTLKIQPAKLEDSAVYLCASSDSSGANVLTFGAGSRLTVL.

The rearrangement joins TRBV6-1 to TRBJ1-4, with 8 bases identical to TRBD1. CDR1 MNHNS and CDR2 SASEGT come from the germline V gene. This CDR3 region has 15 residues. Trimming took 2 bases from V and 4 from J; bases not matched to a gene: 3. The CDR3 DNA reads TGTGCCAGCAGTGAACCAGGGGGCCTTAATGAAAAACTGTTTTTT. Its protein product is CASSEPGGLNEKLFF.

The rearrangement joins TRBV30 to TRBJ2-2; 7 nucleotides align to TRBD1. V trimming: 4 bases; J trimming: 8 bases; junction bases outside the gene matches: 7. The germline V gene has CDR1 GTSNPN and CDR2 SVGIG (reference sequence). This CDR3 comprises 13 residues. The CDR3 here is CAWTIRQGGELFF. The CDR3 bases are TGTGCCTGGACGATTCGACAGGGAGGGGAGCTGTTTTTT.

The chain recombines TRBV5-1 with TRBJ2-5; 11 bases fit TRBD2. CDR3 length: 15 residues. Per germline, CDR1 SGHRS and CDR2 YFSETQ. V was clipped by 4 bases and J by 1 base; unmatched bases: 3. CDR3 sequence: CASSRLAGIQETQYF. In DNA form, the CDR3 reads TGCGCCAGCAGCCGACTAGCGGGAATCCAAGAGACCCAGTACTTC. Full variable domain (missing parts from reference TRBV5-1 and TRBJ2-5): KAGVTQTPRYLIKTRGQQVTLSCSPISGHRSVSWYQQTPGQGLQFLFEYFSETQRNKGNFPGRFSGRQFSNSRSEMNVSTLELGDSALYLCASSRLAGIQETQYFGPGTRLLVL.

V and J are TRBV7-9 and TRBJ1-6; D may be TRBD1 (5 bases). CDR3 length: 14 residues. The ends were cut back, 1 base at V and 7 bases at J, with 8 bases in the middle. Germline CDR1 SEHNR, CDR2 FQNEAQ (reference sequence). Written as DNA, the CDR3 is TGTGCCAGCAGCTTAGAGGGGAACAATTCACCCCTCCACTTT. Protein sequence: CASSLEGNNSPLHF.

CDR3 loop: CASSLDRVPYEQYF. Written as DNA, the CDR3 is TGTGCCAGCAGTTTGGACAGGGTCCCCTACGAGCAGTACTTC. This chain uses TRBV2 with TRBJ2-7; 8 positions agree with TRBD1. CDR1 is SNHLY and CDR2 is FYNNEI in the germline V gene. The CDR3 spans 14 residues. V trimming: 5 bases; J trimming: 2 bases; junction bases outside the gene matches: 5.

DNA for the CDR3: TGTGCCAGCAGCCCTTCAGGGGCTGGTGGCTACACCTTC. This translates into CASSPSGAGGYTF. This rearrangement joins TRBV7-3 to TRBJ1-2, with a possible D match to TRBD1 (6 bases). Germline loops: CDR1 SGHTA, CDR2 FQGTGA. With 5 bases removed from V and 7 bases from J, the gap between germline ends came to 14 bases. CDR3 size: 13 residues.

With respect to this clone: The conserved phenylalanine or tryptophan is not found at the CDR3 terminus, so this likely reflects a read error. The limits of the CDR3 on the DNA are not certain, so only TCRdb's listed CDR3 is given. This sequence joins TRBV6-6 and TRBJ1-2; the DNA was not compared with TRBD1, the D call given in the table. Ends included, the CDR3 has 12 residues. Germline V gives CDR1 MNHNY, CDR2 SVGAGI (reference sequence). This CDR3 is CASSYSRDREFV.

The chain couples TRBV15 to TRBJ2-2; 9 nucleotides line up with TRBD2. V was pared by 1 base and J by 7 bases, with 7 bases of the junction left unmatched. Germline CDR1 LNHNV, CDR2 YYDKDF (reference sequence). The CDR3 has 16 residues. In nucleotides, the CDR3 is TGTGCCACCAGCAGAGTCGGCGGGGGGGCGAACGGGGAGCTGTTTTTT. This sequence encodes CATSRVGGGANGELFF.

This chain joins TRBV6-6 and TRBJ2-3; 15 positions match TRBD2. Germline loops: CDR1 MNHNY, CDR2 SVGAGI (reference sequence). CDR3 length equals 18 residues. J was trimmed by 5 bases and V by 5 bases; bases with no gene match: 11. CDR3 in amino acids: CASSPRGRGLAGGDTQYF. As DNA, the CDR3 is TGTGCCAGCAGTCCGAGGGGGAGGGGACTAGCGGGAGGAGATACGCAGTATTTT.

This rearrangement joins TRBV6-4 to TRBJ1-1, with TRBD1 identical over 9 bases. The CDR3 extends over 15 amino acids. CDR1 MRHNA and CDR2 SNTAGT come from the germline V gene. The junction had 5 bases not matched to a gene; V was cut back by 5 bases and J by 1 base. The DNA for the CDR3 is TGTGCCAGCAGTTCCGGGACAGGGAGGAACACTGAAGCTTTCTTT. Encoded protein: CASSSGTGRNTEAFF.

CDR3 loop: CASSPRAGMNTEAFF. In DNA form, the CDR3 reads TGTGCCAGCTCACCACGGGCGGGAATGAACACTGAAGCTTTCTTT. The genes are TRBV18 and TRBJ1-1; D is undetermined. V was trimmed by 1 base and J by 0 bases, leaving 9 bases between them. The CDR3 spans 15 residues. Looked up from germline, CDR1 is KGHSH and CDR2 is LQKENI.

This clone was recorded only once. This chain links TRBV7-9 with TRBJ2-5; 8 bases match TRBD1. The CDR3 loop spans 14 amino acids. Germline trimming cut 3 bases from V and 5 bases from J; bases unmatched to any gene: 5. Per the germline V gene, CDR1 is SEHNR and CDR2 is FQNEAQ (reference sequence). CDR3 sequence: CASSFTGGAETQYF. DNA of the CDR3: TGTGCCAGCAGCTTTACAGGGGGAGCGGAGACCCAGTACTTC.